These 9 T cell receptor beta chains came from one sample sequenced in a study of blood T cell repertoires in COVID-19. The method was immunoSEQ multiplex PCR; TCRdb's version includes in-frame clones alone and lacks a portion of them. This table has fewer than 85,000 clones, 70% to 85% appearing once. The sequenced sample consisted of peripheral blood. All receptors derive from a man aged 60-69 years with active or convalescent COVID-19.

The chain links TRBV29-1 to TRBJ1-2, with 9 bases lining up with TRBD1. V lost 4 bases to trimming and J lost 5 bases; unmatched junction nucleotides: 2. CDR1 and CDR2 from the germline V gene are SQVTM and ANQGSEA. This CDR3 is built from 12 residues. CDR3 sequence: CSVGDRAYGYTF. The CDR3, as DNA: TGCAGCGTTGGGGACAGGGCTTATGGCTACACCTTC.

The rearrangement uses TRBV9 and TRBJ2-5, with 12 nucleotides matching TRBD2. V shed 3 bases and J 5 bases; nucleotides not matched to a gene: 8. The CDR3 sequence is 16 residues long. The V gene's germline CDR1 is SGDLS and CDR2 YYNGEE. The CDR3 DNA is TGTGCCAGCAGCGCCTCTAGCGGGGGGGCCGGCGAGACCCAGTACTTC. Translating gives CASSASSGGAGETQYF.

The chain is built from TRBV27 and TRBJ1-4; 9 nucleotides match TRBD1. The junction had 4 bases not matched to a gene; V was cut back by 3 bases and J by 8 bases. Germline V CDR1 and CDR2: MNHEY, SMNVEV (reference sequence). The length of the CDR3 is 14 residues. The CDR3 DNA reads as TGTGCCAGCAGTTTCGGGACAGGGAAAGAAAAACTGTTTTTT. Translated: CASSFGTGKEKLFF.

This chain links TRBV19 with TRBJ2-2, with TRBD2 identical over 12 bases. The germline V gene has CDR1 LNHDA and CDR2 SQIVND (reference sequence). The CDR3 consists of 14 residues. The trim removed 8 bases at V and 6 bases at J, leaving 4 bases unmatched. The CDR3 is CASSSGGAPGELFF. The DNA of the CDR3 is TGTGCCAGTTCTAGCGGGGGGGCCCCCGGGGAGCTGTTTTTT.

The chain is built from TRBV19 and TRBJ2-2; a possible D gene is TRBD1 (6 bases). This CDR3 region has 11 residues. Germline V CDR1 and CDR2: LNHDA, SQIVND (reference sequence). Between the trimmed V and J ends, which lost 8 bases and 7 bases, there was a span of 8 bases. The DNA of the CDR3 is TGTGCCAGTCCAGGGGACGGGGAGCTGTTTTTT. Protein sequence: CASPGDGELFF.

This clone was recorded once. The chain employs TRBV5-1 and TRBJ1-2; D gene uncertain. Germline V gene lookup returns CDR1 SGHRS and CDR2 YFSETQ. The CDR3 covers 16 residues. V shed 0 bases and J shed 0 bases, with 12 bases lying between them. The CDR3 DNA is TGCGCCAGCAGCTTGGCCCGGGAGCCTTCTAACTATGGCTACACCTTC. Protein product: CASSLAREPSNYGYTF.

The CDR3 reads CASSQDLGQPQHF. Written as DNA, the CDR3 is TGTGCCAGCAGCCAAGACCTTGGCCAGCCCCAGCATTTT. The genes are TRBV3-1 (or the pseudogene TRBV3-2) and TRBJ1-5; D ambiguous. This CDR3 is built from 13 residues. CDR1 and CDR2 from the germline V gene are LGHDT and YNNKEL (reference sequence). V was trimmed by 0 bases and J by 7 bases, leaving 7 bases between them.

The chain couples TRBV7-2 to TRBJ1-3; 7 bases are a match to TRBD1. The CDR3 is 16 amino acids. Germline-derived CDR1 and CDR2 are SGHTA and FQGNSA. J lost 4 bases, V lost 5 bases, and 11 bases had no gene match. CDR3 in amino acids: CASSPSPTGAGNTIYF. Written as DNA, the CDR3 is TGTGCCAGCAGCCCCTCACCAACAGGGGCGGGAAACACCATATATTTT. Full variable domain (rest looked up from reference TRBV7-2 and TRBJ1-3): GAGVSQSPSNKVTEKGKDVELRCDPISGHTALYWYRQSLGQGLEFLIYFQGNSAPDKSGLPSDRFSAERTGGSVSTLTIQRTQQEDSAVYLCASSPSPTGAGNTIYFGEGSWLTVV.

J is TRBJ2-2 and V is TRBV19, with a weak D call TRBD2 (6 bases). V was trimmed by 2 bases and J by 5 bases, leaving 15 bases between them. CDR1 is LNHDA and CDR2 is SQIVND in the germline V gene (reference sequence). This CDR3 spans 16 amino acids. CDR3 coding DNA: TGTGCCAGTAGTATACCCGCCCCAGGGAGGACCGGGGAGCTGTTTTTT. Translated: CASSIPAPGRTGELFF.